The clone carrying this TCR beta chain was recorded only once. Under the authors' procedure: Reference gene primer amplification gave nucleated cell count estimates. TCRdb keeps only in-frame clones here, not all; method: immunoSEQ multiplex PCR. V and J calls and clone size are as listed in that table; D and trimming were resolved from the DNA. The table shows around 40,000 clones, with roughly 75% occurring only once. The data stem from a study of blood T cell repertoires in COVID-19. In the study overall: Nucleic acid was either cDNA or gDNA, and it came from T cells, B-cell-depleted T cells, or PBMCs.

V lost 2 bases, J lost 1 base, and 1 base stayed unmatched. This CDR3 contains 15 residues. CDR1 is MNHNY, CDR2 SVGAGI, per germline (reference sequence). The receptor was isolated from an older man with active or convalescent COVID-19. Sequenced sample: peripheral blood. The gene calls are TRBV6-6 and TRBJ2-4; 8 nucleotides line up with TRBD2. The CDR3 region is CASSYPGGAKNIQYF. CDR3 bases: TGTGCCAGCAGTTACCCGGGGGGGGCCAAAAACATTCAGTACTTC.